Below, 4 T cell receptor beta chains from the same sample are listed, as sequenced in a study of CD8+ T cells in alopecia areata (dated by TCRdb to the late 2010s). The treatment or condition label here, explained by the study, means: oral pan-JAK inhibitor, 5-10 mg twice daily. The library was produced with the immunoSEQ multiplex PCR assay. For TCR sequencing, RNA was extracted from every sample and reverse transcribed into cDNA to serve as template. The table was pulled from immuneACCESS by TCRdb, which kept in-frame rearrangements only. Such tables lose some clones; where checked, under half of the loss comes from unresolved V genes, and the rest has no known cause. The sample has roughly 220,000 clones on record, over 60% of them singletons. The ten largest clones represent more than 1% of the sample. The starting material was CD4+ T cells sorted from blood, obtained between weeks 44 and 45, from a patient treated with tofacitinib. These receptor sequences come from a human donor with alopecia areata.

This clone was detected only a few times. V usage is TRBV4-3 and J usage is TRBJ2-3, with D unresolved. This CDR3 is built from 15 residues. The germline CDR1 and CDR2 sequences are LGHNA and YSLEER. Trimming shortened V by 1 base and J by 0 bases, and 8 bases separated the two germline ends. CDR3: CASSQASSSTDTQYF. For the CDR3, the DNA is TGCGCCAGCAGCCAAGCGAGCTCTAGCACAGATACGCAGTATTTT.

The J gene is TRBJ1-4, the V gene TRBV29-1; D not certain. The CDR3 has 15 residues. Trimming cost V 4 bases and J 0 bases, with 12 bases left between them. Germline V gives CDR1 SQVTM, CDR2 ANQGSEA. This CDR3 reads CSVGSYGATNEKLFF. The CDR3 DNA reads TGCAGCGTTGGGTCGTACGGTGCAACTAATGAAAAACTGTTTTTT. The full variable domain, completed using reference TRBV29-1 and TRBJ1-4, is SAVISQKPSRDICQRGTSLTIQCQVDSQVTMMFWYRQQPGQSLTLIATANQGSEATYESGFVIDKFPISRPNLTFSTLTVSNMSPEDSSIYLCSVGSYGATNEKLFFGSGTQLSVL.

The chain has TRBV28 and TRBJ2-2; the match to TRBD2 covers 7 bases. Per the germline V gene, CDR1 is MDHEN and CDR2 is SYDVKM. The V segment lost 11 bases and the J segment 1 base; nucleotides outside the gene matches: 4. The CDR3 runs to 13 residues. The CDR3 reads CAGGDQNTGELFF. The CDR3 DNA sequence: TGTGCCGGGGGGGATCAGAACACCGGGGAGCTGTTTTTT.

The chain links TRBV29-1 to TRBJ1-2; the match to TRBD1 covers 10 bases. The germline gives CDR1 SQVTM, CDR2 ANQGSEA. The CDR3 runs to 14 residues. Trimming removed 6 bases from V and 7 bases from J; junction bases left unmatched: 11. CDR3 DNA sequence: TGCAGCGTGAGATTGGACAGGGGGTATGGTGGCTACACCTTC. Protein sequence: CSVRLDRGYGGYTF.